The T cell receptor beta chain under discussion was sequenced for a study of control samples from healthy donors and cancer patients. Trimming took 3 bases from V and 7 from J, leaving 7 bases between them. Germline V lookup: CDR1 KGHSH, CDR2 LQKENI. CDR3 size: 13 residues. Assay: immunoSEQ multiplex PCR; the TCRdb copy retains only in-frame clones and omits some. Found here are some 120,000 clones, 90% of them singletons; the top ten hold approximately 2.7%. V gene TRBV18 combines with J gene TRBJ1-6, with D unclear. This TCR came from a man between 18 and 35 years old in good health. Specimen: blood. CDR3 region: CASSPSENSPLHF. CDR3 DNA: TGTGCCAGCTCACCTTCTGAAAATTCACCCCTCCACTTT.